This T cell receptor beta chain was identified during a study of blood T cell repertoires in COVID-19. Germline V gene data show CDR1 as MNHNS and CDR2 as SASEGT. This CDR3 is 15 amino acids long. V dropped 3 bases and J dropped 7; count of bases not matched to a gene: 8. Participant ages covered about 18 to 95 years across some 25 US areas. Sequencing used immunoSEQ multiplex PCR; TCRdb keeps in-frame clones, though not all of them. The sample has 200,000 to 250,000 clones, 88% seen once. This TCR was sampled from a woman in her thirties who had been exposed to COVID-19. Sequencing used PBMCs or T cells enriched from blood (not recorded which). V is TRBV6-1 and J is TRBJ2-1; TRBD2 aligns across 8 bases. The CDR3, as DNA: TGTGCCAGCAGTGAGGCGGGTAGCGGGATTAATGAGCAGTTCTTC. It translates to CASSEAGSGINEQFF.